Sequencing of this TCR beta chain was carried out in a study of cytomegalovirus exposure and HLA in healthy donors. Study in general: Samples from HLA-typed donors yielded about 85 million unique TCRs in an early data release.

CDR1 and CDR2 from the germline V gene are MNHEY and SMNVEV (reference sequence). V lost 11 bases to trimming and J lost 0 bases, with 11 bases between them. The CDR3 covers 13 residues. This clone was detected once. As yet, its antigen is unknown. Study conclusions and caveats: In a later analysis, V- and J-gene trimming of beta chains associated with a DCLRE1C missense variant, replicated independently. CMV serostatus alone was available as immune exposure information.

The PCR ran on 60 Vbeta and 13 Jbeta primers. Per the authors' pipeline: A later analysis tallied about 80 million unique TCR beta chains, some 12 million of them shared. Some clones are missing from TCRdb's copy, which holds only in-frame ones; the method was immunoSEQ multiplex PCR. The V and J calls and clone size are taken from that table; D and trimming were inferred from the DNA. The repertoire holds about 190,000 clones, with more than 75% as singletons. The sequenced material came from PBMCs. The chain is built from TRBV27 and TRBJ2-1; a possible D gene is TRBD1 (5 bases). This sequence originates from a woman between 25 and 40 years old in good health and CMV-seropositive. The CDR3 is CAAGKSSYNEQFF. As DNA, the CDR3 is TGTGCCGCAGGGAAAAGCTCCTACAATGAGCAGTTCTTC.